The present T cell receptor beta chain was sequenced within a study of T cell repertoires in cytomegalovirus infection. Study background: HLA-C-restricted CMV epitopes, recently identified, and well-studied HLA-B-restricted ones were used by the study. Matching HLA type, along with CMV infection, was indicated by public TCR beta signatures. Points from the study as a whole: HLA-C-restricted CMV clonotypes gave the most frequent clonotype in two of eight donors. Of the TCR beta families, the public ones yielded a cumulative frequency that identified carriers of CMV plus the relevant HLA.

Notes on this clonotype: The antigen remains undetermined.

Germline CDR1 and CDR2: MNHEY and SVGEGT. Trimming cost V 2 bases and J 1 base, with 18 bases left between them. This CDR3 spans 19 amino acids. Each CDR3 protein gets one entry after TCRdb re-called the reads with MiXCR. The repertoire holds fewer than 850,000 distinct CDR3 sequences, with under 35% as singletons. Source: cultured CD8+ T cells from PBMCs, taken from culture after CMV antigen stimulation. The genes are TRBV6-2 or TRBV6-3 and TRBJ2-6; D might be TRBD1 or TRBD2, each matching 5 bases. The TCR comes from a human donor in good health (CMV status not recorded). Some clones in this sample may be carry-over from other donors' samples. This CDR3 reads CASSYLMGEMGSGANVLTF. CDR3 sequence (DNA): TGTGCCAGCAGTTACCTTATGGGGGAAATGGGGTCTGGGGCCAACGTCCTGACTTTC.